This TCR beta chain is drawn from a study of response to subunit inactivated influenza vaccine. From the RT-PCR reads, TCRdb called clonotypes with MiXCR, one entry per CDR3 protein. This sample carries 550,000 to 800,000 distinct CDR3 sequences, around a sixth of them seen once, and the ten largest clones take around a tenth. Study findings and constraints: The authors offered the suggestion that each seasonal influenza vaccination recruits few new T cells.

Germline-derived CDR1 and CDR2 are MDHEN and SYDVKM. The V gene end was trimmed by 3 bases and the J gene end by 4 bases; junction bases not matched to a gene: 8. The CDR3 length is 17 residues. This clonotype was picked up a small number of times. Antigen: not known. The receptor comes from a man between 50 and 59 years old who received an inactivated influenza vaccine. Sequenced here: PBMCs from blood, sampled 12 days after vaccination. This chain uses TRBV28 with TRBJ2-7; TRBD2 aligns across 14 bases. The CDR3 is CASSLPGLAGARYEQYF. CDR3 DNA: TGTGCCAGCAGTTTGCCGGGACTAGCGGGAGCTCGGTACGAGCAGTACTTC.